The sequence of this T cell receptor beta chain was determined in a study of blood T cell repertoires in COVID-19. Study at large: Sites across the United States, Italy and Spain contributed samples from acute and convalescent COVID-19. Sources were T cells, B-cell-depleted T cells, or PBMCs; the material itself was cDNA or gDNA.

In the original workflow: Reference gene primer amplification gave nucleated cell count estimates. Measured with immunoSEQ multiplex PCR; TCRdb has only the in-frame clones, and not every one. The DNA was the basis for D and trimming; V, J and clone size are from that table. The sample consists of about 280,000 clones, roughly 90% of them appearing once. The source is a woman between 65 and 79 years old with COVID-19, enrolled during active disease. The sequencing sample was made of peripheral blood.

As DNA, the CDR3 is TGTGCCAGCAGTGAAGACAGGGATGTTACTGAAGCTTTCTTT. It yields the protein CASSEDRDVTEAFF. The chain has TRBV2 and TRBJ1-1; tentative D call: TRBD1 (6 bases). Germline CDR1 is SNHLY and CDR2 is FYNNEI. This CDR3 region has 14 residues. V was clipped by 1 base and J by 5 bases, with 11 bases between them. Looking up the rest from reference TRBV2 and TRBJ1-1 gives the full variable domain: EPEVTQTPSHQVTQMGQEVILRCVPISNHLYFYWYRQILGQKVEFLVSFYNNEISEKSEIFDDQFSVERPDGSNFTLKIRSTKLEDSAMYFCASSEDRDVTEAFFGQGTRLTVV.